Listed below are T cell receptor beta chains from one sample, sequenced in a study of blood T cells in healthy people across ages. TCRdb reprocessed the 5' RACE reads via MiXCR and lists one record per CDR3 protein. The sample yields approximately 290,000 distinct CDR3 sequences, 25% to 30% seen once. Sequenced material: blood. The receptor set was obtained from a woman aged 65 to 85 in good health. The CDR3 runs from the conserved cysteine through the conserved F or W. The D gene is left open where the match is weak.

TRBD1	TRBV15	CATSRDWGRQGGTDTQYF
.	TRBV18	CASSPRGSKEQFF
TRBD1	TRBV27	CASSSRRGRNSPLHF
.	TRBV5-1	CASSLGGTRGEKLFF
TRBD1	TRBV28	CASVRTGGYEQYF
TRBD2	TRBV7-6	CASSKASGSMGETQYF
.	TRBV29-1	CSVGDEKLFF
.	TRBV12-3/TRBV12-4	CASSFLRNTGELFF
.	TRBV29-1	CSIRTEGLAKNIQYF
.	TRBV5-1	CASSGHTSTYEQYF
.	TRBV7-2	CASSFLSGGWRADTQYF
TRBD1	TRBV6-2/TRBV6-3	CASRGTGSQETQYF
.	TRBV6-2/TRBV6-3	CASSLGGRGNQPQHF